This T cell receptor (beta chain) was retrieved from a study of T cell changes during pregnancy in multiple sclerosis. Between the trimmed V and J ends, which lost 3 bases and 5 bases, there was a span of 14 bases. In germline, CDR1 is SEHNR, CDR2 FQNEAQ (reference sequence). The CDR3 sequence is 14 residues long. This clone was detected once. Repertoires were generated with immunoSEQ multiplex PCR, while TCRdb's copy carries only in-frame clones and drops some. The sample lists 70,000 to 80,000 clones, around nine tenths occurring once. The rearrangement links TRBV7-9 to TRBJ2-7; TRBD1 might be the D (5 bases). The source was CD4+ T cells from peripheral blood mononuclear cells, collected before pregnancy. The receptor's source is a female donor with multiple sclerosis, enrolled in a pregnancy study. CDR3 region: CASSLGQYKNEQYF. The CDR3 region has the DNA TGTGCCAGCAGCTTGGGGCAGTATAAGAACGAGCAGTACTTC.